This T cell receptor (beta chain) is drawn from a study of blood T cell repertoires in COVID-19. The data were produced by immunoSEQ multiplex PCR, yet TCRdb's version contains in-frame clones alone and is incomplete. The sample carries about 270,000 clones, about 87% recorded once. This clonotype was obtained from a woman aged 45-59 years who had recovered from COVID-19. Sequencing was carried out using PBMCs or T cells enriched from blood (not recorded which).

This CDR3 reads CAWSEDRYYEQYF. The CDR3 region has the DNA TGTGCCTGGAGTGAGGACAGATACTACGAGCAGTACTTC. The chain is built from TRBV30 and TRBJ2-7; a weak D match, TRBD1 (6 bases). Germline V gene lookup returns CDR1 GTSNPN and CDR2 SVGIG (reference sequence). Trimming removed 1 base from V and 3 bases from J, with 10 bases in between. The CDR3 contains 13 residues.